Listed below are T cell receptor beta chains from one sample, sequenced in a study of graft-versus-host responses after intestinal transplantation. The antigens for these receptors are not known. Sequenced by immunoSEQ multiplex PCR; TCRdb stores in-frame clones only, minus some. Of around 90,000 clones listed, around 90% are singletons. The sequences come from unstimulated CD4+ T cells sorted from spleen or lymph node cells, collected before intestinal transplant. Receptors were obtained from a human donor who received an intestinal transplant. The CDR3 runs from the conserved cysteine through the conserved F or W. A D gene is named only where the DNA matches it firmly. The size of a clone is reported for some rows only, either as once, few or many, or as a class for expanded clones.

D	size	length	V	J	CDR3	DNA
-	-	13	TRBV6-1	TRBJ2-7	CASSEDSSYEQYF	TGTGCCAGCAGTGAGGACAGTTCCTACGAGCAGTACTTC
-	-	14	TRBV6-1	TRBJ1-2	CASSEVLRHYGYTF	TGTGCCAGCAGTGAAGTTCTCAGGCACTATGGCTACACCTTC
-	-	14	TRBV2	TRBJ2-1	CASGSRDLGNEQFF	TGTGCCAGCGGGAGTAGGGACCTCGGCAATGAGCAGTTCTTC
TRBD1	-	17	TRBV23-1	TRBJ2-7	CASSQLKPGQGTYEQYF	TGCGCCAGCAGTCAACTTAAGCCGGGACAGGGGACCTACGAGCAGTACTTC
-	-	14	TRBV5-4	TRBJ2-7	CASSLERVGYERYF	TGTGCCAGCAGCTTGGAAAGGGTGGGCTACGAGCGGTACTTC
-	-	15	TRBV7-9	TRBJ1-2	CASSLEGERRAGYTF	TGTGCCAGCAGCTTAGAAGGGGAGAGGAGGGCTGGCTACACCTTC
TRBD2	-	16	TRBV18	TRBJ2-5	CASSRTSGRTWETQYF	TGTGCCAGCTCGAGGACTAGCGGGAGGACTTGGGAGACCCAGTACTTC
-	-	15	TRBV6-1	TRBJ2-7	CATQKGQQSPYEQYF	TGTGCCACCCAGAAGGGTCAGCAATCCCCCTACGAGCAGTACTTC
-	-	16	TRBV6-5	TRBJ1-3	CASSYSRPASGNTIYF	TGTGCCAGCAGTTACTCCCGGCCGGCCTCTGGAAACACCATATATTTT
-	-	13	TRBV10-2	TRBJ1-2	CASSEMGEYGYTF	TGCGCCAGCAGTGAGATGGGGGAGTATGGCTACACCTTC
TRBD1	-	18	TRBV7-9	TRBJ1-3	CASSFPFGQAQSGNTIYF	TGTGCCAGCAGCTTTCCCTTCGGACAGGCACAATCTGGAAACACCATATATTTT
-	-	16	TRBV4-1	TRBJ2-3	CASSQDHAGYTDTQYF	TGCGCCAGCAGCCAAGATCACGCGGGATACACAGATACGCAGTATTTT
-	-	16	TRBV5-1	TRBJ2-3	CASSSNSAGRTDTQYF	TGCGCCAGCAGCTCAAATTCCGCAGGGAGAACAGATACGCAGTATTTT
-	-	11	TRBV27	TRBJ2-5	CASSPGRTQYF	TGTGCCAGCAGCCCTGGTCGGACCCAGTACTTC
-	-	16	TRBV7-2	TRBJ2-2	CASSLTLGFVTGELFF	TGTGCCAGCAGCTTAACATTGGGCTTTGTCACCGGGGAGCTGTTTTTT
-	-	16	TRBV18	TRBJ1-3	CASSPRDRFSGNTIYF	TGTGCCAGCTCACCCCGCGACAGGTTCTCTGGAAACACCATATATTTT
TRBD2	-	17	TRBV5-1	TRBJ2-5	CASSLVGGTGGQETQYF	TGCGCCAGCAGCTTGGTCGGGGGGACTGGCGGCCAAGAGACCCAGTACTTC
TRBD2	-	14	TRBV7-9	TRBJ2-1	CASSSSGSVNEQFF	TGTGCCAGCAGCTCTAGCGGGAGCGTCAATGAGCAGTTCTTC
TRBD2	-	15	TRBV18	TRBJ2-7	CASSPTSGINYEQYF	TGTGCCAGCTCACCGACTAGCGGGATCAACTACGAGCAGTACTTC
-	-	13	TRBV6-5	TRBJ2-7	CASSWSQTYEQYF	TGTGCCAGCAGTTGGTCCCAAACCTACGAGCAGTACTTC
-	-	13	TRBV18	TRBJ2-5	CASSPGLGETQYF	TGTGCCAGCTCACCCGGTCTCGGGGAGACCCAGTACTTC
-	-	13	TRBV10-3	TRBJ1-1	CATEVVMNTEAFF	TGTGCCACCGAAGTTGTAATGAACACTGAAGCTTTCTTT
-	-	16	TRBV9	TRBJ2-1	CASSVSGSNSYNEQFF	TGTGCCAGCAGCGTATCGGGAAGTAATTCCTACAATGAGCAGTTCTTC
-	-	16	TRBV19	TRBJ2-3	CASSTYSLTSTDTQYF	TGTGCCAGTAGTACTTACAGCCTAACTAGCACAGATACGCAGTATTTT
-	-	14	TRBV5-1	TRBJ2-2	CASSLAPNTGELFF	TGCGCCAGCAGCTTGGCCCCCAACACCGGGGAGCTGTTTTTT
TRBD1	-	12	TRBV18	TRBJ2-7	CASQEDRYEQYF	TGTGCCAGCCAAGAGGACAGGTACGAGCAGTACTTC
TRBD2	-	15	TRBV10-1	TRBJ2-7	CASRYTSGSFYEQYF	TGCGCCAGCAGGTATACTAGCGGGAGTTTCTACGAGCAGTACTTC
TRBD1	-	13	TRBV6-1	TRBJ2-7	CASRRDRPYEQYF	TGTGCCAGCAGGAGGGACAGGCCCTACGAGCAGTACTTC
-	-	15	TRBV7-9	TRBJ1-2	CASSLPGQGTYGYTF	TGTGCCAGCAGCTTACCTGGACAAGGAACTTATGGCTACACCTTC
TRBD1	-	16	TRBV2	TRBJ1-4	CASSRDRLATNEKLFF	TGTGCCAGCAGTAGGGACAGGCTCGCAACTAATGAAAAACTGTTTTTT
-	-	18	TRBV15	TRBJ1-3	CATSRGTNARHSGNTIYF	TGTGCCACCAGCAGAGGGACAAACGCCCGACACTCCGGAAACACCATATATTTT
-	few	15	TRBV2	TRBJ1-5	CASQPQGGRNQPQHF	TGTGCCAGCCAGCCACAGGGTGGTCGCAATCAGCCCCAGCATTTT
-	-	13	TRBV9	TRBJ2-7	CASSVGPGDEQYF	TGTGCCAGCAGCGTAGGCCCGGGAGACGAGCAGTACTTC
-	-	17	TRBV14	TRBJ2-2	CASSQALLLANTGELFF	TGTGCCAGCAGCCAAGCCTTACTACTTGCGAACACCGGGGAGCTGTTTTTT
-	-	13	TRBV7-3	TRBJ2-7	CASSSYDSYEQYF	TGTGCCAGCAGCTCATACGACTCCTACGAGCAGTACTTC
-	-	14	TRBV6-1	TRBJ2-3	CASEVGRPPDTQYF	TGTGCCAGCGAGGTAGGGCGGCCCCCAGATACGCAGTATTTT
TRBD1	-	15	TRBV7-8	TRBJ2-2	CASRRQGAPTGELFF	TGTGCCAGCAGAAGACAGGGGGCTCCCACCGGGGAGCTGTTTTTT
-	-	12	TRBV6-5	TRBJ1-1	CASSSAGMSAFF	TGTGCCAGCAGTTCCGCAGGGATGTCAGCTTTCTTT
-	-	14	TRBV30	TRBJ1-2	CAWSVNLKGYGYTF	TGTGCCTGGAGTGTAAATCTAAAGGGGTACGGCTACACCTTC
-	-	14	TRBV9	TRBJ1-1	CASSVATGSAEAFF	TGTGCCAGCAGCGTAGCTACAGGATCGGCCGAAGCTTTCTTT
-	-	13	TRBV28	TRBJ2-5	CASRGVVPETQYF	TGTGCCAGCAGAGGGGTTGTCCCGGAGACCCAGTACTTC
-	-	12	TRBV29-1	TRBJ2-5	CSVGGGQETQYF	TGCAGCGTTGGAGGGGGCCAAGAGACCCAGTACTTC
-	-	11	TRBV20-1	TRBJ2-7	CSAPSVYEQYF	TGCAGTGCCCCTAGCGTCTACGAGCAGTACTTC
-	few	13	TRBV5-1	TRBJ1-1	CASSLAWGAEAFF	TGCGCCAGCAGCTTGGCCTGGGGGGCTGAAGCTTTCTTT
TRBD2	-	16	TRBV18	TRBJ2-7	CASSPLGASGRYEQYF	TGTGCCAGCTCACCCCTGGGGGCTAGCGGGAGGTACGAGCAGTACTTC
-	-	15	TRBV9	TRBJ1-3	CASSVGAGSGNTIYF	TGTGCCAGCAGCGTAGGTGCAGGCTCTGGAAACACCATATATTTT
TRBD1	once	12	TRBV11-3	TRBJ1-1	CASSANRGEAFF	TGTGCCAGCAGCGCAAACAGGGGAGAAGCTTTCTTT
-	-	14	TRBV19	TRBJ2-7	CASSMTRQFGIKYF	TGTGCCAGTAGTATGACGCGGCAATTCGGCATTAAGTACTTC
TRBD2	-	16	TRBV7-2	TRBJ2-1	CASSLGGTSGRAEQFF	TGTGCCAGCAGCTTAGGGGGGACTAGCGGGAGGGCCGAGCAGTTCTTC
-	-	15	TRBV19	TRBJ1-4	CASSRGRATNEKLFF	TGTGCCAGTAGTAGGGGACGGGCAACTAATGAAAAACTGTTTTTT
TRBD1	-	13	TRBV6-5	TRBJ1-2	CASQRQGADGYTF	TGTGCCAGCCAAAGACAGGGGGCTGATGGCTACACCTTC
-	-	13	TRBV19	TRBJ2-7	CASSSDAPYEQYF	TGTGCCAGTAGTTCCGACGCCCCCTACGAGCAGTACTTC
TRBD1	-	15	TRBV7-8	TRBJ2-1	CASSRTGSVYNEQFF	TGTGCCAGCAGCCGGACAGGGTCAGTCTACAATGAGCAGTTCTTC
-	once	13	TRBV5-6	TRBJ2-7	CASSLRGRQEQYF	TGTGCCAGCAGCTTGCGGGGGCGCCAAGAGCAGTACTTC
TRBD1	-	16	TRBV28	TRBJ1-1	CASSSPGQVRLTEAFF	TGTGCCAGCAGTTCCCCGGGACAGGTTCGGTTGACTGAAGCTTTCTTT
TRBD1	-	13	TRBV14	TRBJ1-2	CASSQTGDYGYTF	TGTGCCAGCAGCCAAACAGGGGACTATGGCTACACCTTC
TRBD2	-	16	TRBV2	TRBJ2-5	CASRGPLAGVFETQYF	TGTGCCAGCCGGGGGCCCCTAGCGGGAGTTTTTGAGACCCAGTACTTC
-	once	15	TRBV6-6	TRBJ2-7	CASSYPSGARYEQYF	TGTGCCAGCAGTTACCCCTCGGGGGCACGCTACGAGCAGTACTTC
-	-	9	TRBV6-1	TRBJ2-7	CASSYEQYF	TGTGCCAGCTCCTACGAGCAGTACTTC
TRBD1	-	17	TRBV2	TRBJ1-3	CASSGSADRVGGNTIYF	TGTGCCAGCAGTGGTTCCGCCGACAGGGTGGGAGGAAACACCATATATTTT